This T cell receptor (beta chain) was obtained from a study of shared clonotypes between healthy human individuals. Study-wide context: Donor ages ranged 18 to 49 years: a couple of women, a few men.

Measured with immunoSEQ multiplex PCR; TCRdb has only the in-frame clones, and not every one. Among about 800,000 clones, 90% to 97% were seen once, and the ten largest hold about 0.21%. Concerning this clone: The antigen remains undetermined.

Naive CD8 populations comprised CD45RO-negative cells positively selected for CCR7, excluding terminally differentiated effector memory CD45RA+ cells. The donor cohort consisted entirely of Caucasian adults residing in Nashville, Tennessee. Trimming took off 6 bases at V and 2 bases at J, with 14 bases between the two ends. The CDR3 extends over 14 amino acids. Germline values: CDR1 MNHEY, CDR2 SVGAGI. The study, taken as a whole, reports: Expectations were that clonotype sharing among donors would be affected by sequencing depth. Large sequencing depth failed to make sorted-subset sequencing complete, rarefaction showed.

The sample was naive CD8+ T cells sorted from blood. This chain uses TRBV6-5 with TRBJ2-7; weak D call: TRBD1 (6 bases). This TCR came from a young man in good health. For the CDR3, the DNA is TGTGCCAGCAGAAGACCAGGGGACCCCTACGAGCAGTACTTC. It encodes CASRRPGDPYEQYF.